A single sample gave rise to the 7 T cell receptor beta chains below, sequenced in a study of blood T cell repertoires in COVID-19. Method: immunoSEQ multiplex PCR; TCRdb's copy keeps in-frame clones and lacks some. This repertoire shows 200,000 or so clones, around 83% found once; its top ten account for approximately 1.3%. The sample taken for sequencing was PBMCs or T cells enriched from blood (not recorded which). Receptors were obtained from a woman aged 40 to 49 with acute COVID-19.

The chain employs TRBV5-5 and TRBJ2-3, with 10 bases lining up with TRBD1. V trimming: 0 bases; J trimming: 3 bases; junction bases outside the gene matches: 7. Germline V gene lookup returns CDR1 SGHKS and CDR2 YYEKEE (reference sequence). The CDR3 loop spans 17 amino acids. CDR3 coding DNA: TGTGCCAGCAGCTTGGCAACCAGGACAGGGGGAACAGATACGCAGTATTTT. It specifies CASSLATRTGGTDTQYF.

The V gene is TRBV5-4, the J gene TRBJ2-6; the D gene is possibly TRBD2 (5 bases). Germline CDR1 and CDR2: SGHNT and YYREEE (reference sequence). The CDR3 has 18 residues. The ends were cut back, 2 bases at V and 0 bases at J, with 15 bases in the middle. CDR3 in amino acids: CASSFGQLDSSGANVLTF. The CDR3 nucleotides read TGTGCCAGCAGCTTTGGGCAACTAGATAGCTCTGGGGCCAACGTCCTGACTTTC.

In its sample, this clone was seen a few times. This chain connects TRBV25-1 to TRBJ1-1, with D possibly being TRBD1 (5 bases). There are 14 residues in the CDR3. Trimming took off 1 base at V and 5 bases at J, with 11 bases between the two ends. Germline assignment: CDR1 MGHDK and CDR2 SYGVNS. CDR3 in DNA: TGTGCCAGCAGTGAATCTTGGGGGGGGACTGAAGCTTTCTTT. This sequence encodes CASSESWGGTEAFF.

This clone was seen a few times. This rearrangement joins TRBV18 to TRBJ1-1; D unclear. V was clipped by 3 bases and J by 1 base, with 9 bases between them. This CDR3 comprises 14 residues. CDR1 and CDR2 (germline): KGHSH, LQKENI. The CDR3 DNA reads TGTGCCAGCTCACCTATGTCTACGAACACTGAAGCTTTCTTT. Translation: CASSPMSTNTEAFF.

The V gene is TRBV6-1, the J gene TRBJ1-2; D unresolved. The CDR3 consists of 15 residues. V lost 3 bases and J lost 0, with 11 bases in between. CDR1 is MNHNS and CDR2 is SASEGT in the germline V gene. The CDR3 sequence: CASSDLGGPNYGYTF. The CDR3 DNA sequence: TGTGCCAGCAGTGATCTCGGAGGGCCTAACTATGGCTACACCTTC.

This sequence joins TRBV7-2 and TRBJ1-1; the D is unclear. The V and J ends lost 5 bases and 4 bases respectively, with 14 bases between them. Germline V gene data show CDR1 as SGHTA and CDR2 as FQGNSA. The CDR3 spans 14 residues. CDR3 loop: CASSLDARGTEAFF. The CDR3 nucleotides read TGTGCCAGCAGCCTGGACGCCCGGGGCACTGAAGCTTTCTTT.

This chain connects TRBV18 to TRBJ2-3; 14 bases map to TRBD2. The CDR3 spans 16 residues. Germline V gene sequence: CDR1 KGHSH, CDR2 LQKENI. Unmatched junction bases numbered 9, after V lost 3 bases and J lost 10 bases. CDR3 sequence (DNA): TGTGCCAGCTCACCCAAGACTAGCGGGAGGGCGAATGCGCAGTATTTT. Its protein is CASSPKTSGRANAQYF.